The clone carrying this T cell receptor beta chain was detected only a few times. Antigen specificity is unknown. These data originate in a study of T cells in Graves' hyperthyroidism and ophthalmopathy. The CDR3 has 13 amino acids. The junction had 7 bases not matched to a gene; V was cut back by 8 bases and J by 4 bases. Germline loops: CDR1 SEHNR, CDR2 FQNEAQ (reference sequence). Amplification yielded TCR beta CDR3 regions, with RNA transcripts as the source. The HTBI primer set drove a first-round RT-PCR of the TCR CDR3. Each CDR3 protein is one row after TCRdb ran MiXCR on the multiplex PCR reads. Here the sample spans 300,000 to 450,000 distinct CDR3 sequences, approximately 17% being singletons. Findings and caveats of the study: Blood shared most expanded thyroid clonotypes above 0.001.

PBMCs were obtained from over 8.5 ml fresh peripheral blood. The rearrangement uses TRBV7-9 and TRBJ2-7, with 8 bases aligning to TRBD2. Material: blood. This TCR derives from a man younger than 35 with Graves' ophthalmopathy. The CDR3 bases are TGTGCCAGCGGGCCTAGCGGGTGGTACGAGCAGTACTTC. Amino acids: CASGPSGWYEQYF. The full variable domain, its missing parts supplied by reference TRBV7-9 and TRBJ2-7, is DTGVSQNPRHKITKRGQNVTFRCDPISEHNRLYWYRQTLGQGPEFLTYFQNEAQLEKSRLLSDRFSAERPKGSFSTLEIQRTEQGDSAMYLCASGPSGWYEQYFGPGTRLTVT.